Detailed here is one T cell receptor (beta chain). As yet, its antigen is unknown. Together with a sample-barcoded 5' primer, a J-beta primer mix was included in a second PCR lasting about 7 to 11 cycles. MiXCR, run by TCRdb on the 5' RACE reads, gives a single entry per CDR3 protein. The sample consists of over 950,000 distinct CDR3 sequences, roughly half of them appearing once. The source of the sample is a study of blood T cells in healthy people across ages. Study-wide findings and caveats: Diversity of TCR beta per million T cells declined in a roughly linear way with age.

The specimen sequenced was blood. This clonotype was sampled from a woman aged 60-75 years in good health.

CDR3 loop: CASSPGTGHNEQFF. As DNA, the CDR3 is TGTGCCAGCAGCCCCGGGACAGGGCACAATGAGCAGTTCTTC. The rearrangement links TRBV5-8 to TRBJ2-1; 9 nucleotides match TRBD1. The CDR3 is made up of 14 amino acids. Germline loops: CDR1 SGHTS, CDR2 YDEGEE. V dropped 4 bases and J dropped 5; count of bases not matched to a gene: 4.